Listed below are T cell receptor beta chains from one sample, sequenced in a study of blood T cells in healthy people across ages. TCRdb reprocessed the 5' RACE reads with MiXCR, giving one entry per CDR3 protein. The repertoire holds about 930,000 distinct CDR3 sequences, about 29% seen once, with roughly 10% in the top ten. This same sample was also part of a study on T cells of mothers and their children.

Source material: blood. These receptors all stem from a woman between 40 and 55 years old in good health. The CDR3 runs from the conserved cysteine through the conserved F or W. Clone sizes are given selectively: once, few, many, or a class where the clone is expanded.

>TRBJ2-1|TRBV5-6|.
CASSLGQVAWGEQFF
>TRBJ2-5|TRBV20-1|many
CSARDRGLGTQYF
>TRBJ1-4|TRBV7-2|few
CASSSGQGEKLFF
>TRBJ1-1|TRBV12-5|.
CASGPDRNTEAFF
>TRBJ2-5|TRBV7-2|few
CASSRGPGGPEEQYF
>TRBJ1-5|TRBV7-2|.
CVSSRKANQPQHF
>TRBJ2-5|TRBV24-1|.
CATHDSEETQYF
>.|TRBV12-3/TRBV12-4|.
CASSRAASGRYEQYF
>TRBJ1-1|TRBV5-1|.
CASSSETGADTEAFF
>.|TRBV5-1|.
CASSATGGGFDEQYF
>TRBJ2-7|TRBV10-3|few
CATKHHRDSSYEQYF
>TRBJ2-2|TRBV5-1|.
CASSLVPGGELFF
>TRBJ1-1|TRBV7-6|.
CASSSSPGAQSEAFF
>TRBJ2-1|TRBV5-6|few
CASSFLGDSWEEQFF
>TRBJ2-5|TRBV6-2/TRBV6-3|.
CASSYHQETQYF
>.|TRBV9|.
CASSVGGGGDYNEQYF
>TRBJ2-6|TRBV9|.
CASSPRLPGANVLTF
>TRBJ2-3|TRBV7-2|few
CASSSTQLELVRDTQYF
>TRBJ2-1|TRBV6-5|many
CASRHSMGEGEQFF
>TRBJ1-1|TRBV7-2|.
CASSPYLYAEAFF
>TRBJ1-2|TRBV20-1|.
CSANARQGAFGYTF
>TRBJ2-3|TRBV29-1|.
CSVIAEHTDTQYF
>TRBJ2-1|TRBV7-2|.
CASGWRGPSNEQFF
>TRBJ2-5|TRBV30|.
CAWGTGQETQYF
>TRBJ2-3|TRBV6-5|few
CASSRGDPPPDTQYF
>TRBJ1-2|TRBV20-1|many
CKLQVGGRYNYGYTF
>TRBJ2-3|TRBV12-3/TRBV12-4|.
CASSPSRGGDTQYF
>TRBJ2-7|TRBV6-5|.
CASREPGTTAYEQYF
>TRBJ1-2|TRBV10-3|many
CATSGSSYGYTF
>TRBJ2-7|TRBV18|few
CASSPQGLDEQYF
>TRBJ1-1|TRBV7-9|few
CASMGQGGFNTEAFF
>TRBJ2-5|TRBV7-6|.
CASSTRHLETQYF
>TRBJ2-3|TRBV12-3/TRBV12-4|many
CASGSSATDTQYF
>TRBJ2-1|TRBV4-3|many
CASSQDYLGAANEQFF
>TRBJ2-6|TRBV2|.
CASRGINLSGANVLTF
>TRBJ2-6|TRBV20-1|few
CSARRGRSSGANVLTF
>TRBJ2-7|TRBV5-1|many
CASREGQDPSYEQYF
>TRBJ2-3|TRBV7-2|few
CASSVPGQVTDTQYF
>TRBJ2-3|TRBV7-9|.
CASSLFRISGGARTDTQYF
>TRBJ2-3|TRBV14|.
CASSLQGRWSTDTQYF
>TRBJ2-1|TRBV4-3|many
CASSPEGDTYNEQFF